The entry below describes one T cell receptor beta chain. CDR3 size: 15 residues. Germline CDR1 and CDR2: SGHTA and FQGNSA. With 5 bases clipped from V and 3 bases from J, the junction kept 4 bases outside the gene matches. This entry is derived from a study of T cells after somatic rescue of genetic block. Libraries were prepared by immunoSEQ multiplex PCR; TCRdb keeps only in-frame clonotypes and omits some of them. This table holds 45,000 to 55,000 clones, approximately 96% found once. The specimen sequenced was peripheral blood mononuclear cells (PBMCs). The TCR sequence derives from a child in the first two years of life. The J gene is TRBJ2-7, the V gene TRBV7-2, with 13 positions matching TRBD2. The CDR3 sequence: CASSRRLAGGYEQYF. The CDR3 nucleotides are TGTGCCAGCAGCCGACGACTAGCGGGAGGCTACGAGCAGTACTTC.